The next 31 T cell receptor beta chains were all read from a single sample in a study of blood T cell repertoires in COVID-19. Repertoires were generated with immunoSEQ multiplex PCR, while TCRdb's copy carries only in-frame clones and drops some. The sample includes roughly 100,000 clones, around 76% seen only once; the top ten take more than 15%. The sequencing input was peripheral blood. The receptors shown here come from an elderly man with acute or convalescent COVID-19.

This clone came up a few times. The V and J genes are TRBV5-1 and TRBJ2-5, with D possibly TRBD1 on 7 matching bases. Trimming removed 3 bases at V and 1 base at J, with 10 bases between. The CDR3 runs 14 residues. Germline lookup yields CDR1 SGHRS and CDR2 YFSETQ. The CDR3 loop reads CASSWRDSQETQYF. As DNA, the CDR3 is TGCGCCAGCAGCTGGAGGGACAGCCAAGAGACCCAGTACTTC.

The chain links TRBV5-6 to TRBJ1-2; no firm D call. Germline CDR1 is SGHDT and CDR2 is YYEEEE. The CDR3 contains 13 residues. Deletions cut 2 bases from V and 5 bases from J, with 10 bases between. The CDR3 spells CASSFGEVYGYTF. For the CDR3, the DNA is TGTGCCAGCAGCTTCGGGGAGGTTTATGGCTACACCTTC.

The chain uses TRBV29-1 and TRBJ2-3; no reliable D call. Looked up from germline, CDR1 is SQVTM and CDR2 is ANQGSEA. V lost 5 bases, J lost 12 bases, and 6 bases lay in between. The CDR3 spans 8 residues. The CDR3 DNA reads as TGCAGCGTTCCCCCACAGTATTTT. It yields the protein CSVPPQYF.

The rearrangement uses TRBV30 and TRBJ2-7, with D possibly being TRBD1 (5 bases). Germline V CDR1 and CDR2: GTSNPN, SVGIG (reference sequence). Trimming took 0 bases from V and 3 from J, leaving 6 bases between them. The CDR3 is 12 residues long. The CDR3 region is CAWSVDSYEQYF. CDR3 nucleotides: TGTGCCTGGAGTGTAGACAGCTACGAGCAGTACTTC.

This clone was detected a few times. The chain links TRBV19 to TRBJ1-4; 7 nucleotides match TRBD1. The CDR3 is 14 residues long. Trimming removed 6 bases from V and 4 bases from J; junction bases left unmatched: 5. Germline CDR1 reads LNHDA; CDR2 reads SQIVND (reference sequence). The CDR3 loop is CASRSQGINEKLFF. CDR3 in DNA: TGTGCCAGTAGATCACAGGGGATTAATGAAAAACTGTTTTTT.

The chain links TRBV28 to TRBJ1-2, with TRBD1 matching 7 bases. Germline V gene data show CDR1 as MDHEN and CDR2 as SYDVKM. The ends lost 6 bases at V and 3 bases at J; junction bases unmatched: 7. CDR3 length equals 14 residues. The CDR3 loop is CASRLGTGDYGYTF. Written as DNA, the CDR3 is TGTGCCAGCAGACTAGGAACAGGGGACTATGGCTACACCTTC.

The chain couples TRBV7-8 to TRBJ2-2, with D unresolved. Trimming cost V 1 base and J 5 bases, with 8 bases left between them. Germline V lookup: CDR1 SGHVS, CDR2 FQNEAQ. The CDR3 covers 14 residues. The CDR3: CASSLVLDTGELFF. CDR3 nucleotide sequence: TGTGCCAGCAGCTTAGTACTCGATACCGGGGAGCTGTTTTTT.

V and J are TRBV19 and TRBJ2-1, with TRBD2 identical over 9 bases. Germline-derived CDR1 and CDR2 are LNHDA and SQIVND (reference sequence). The J segment lost 10 bases and the V segment lost 3 bases, leaving 7 bases of the junction unmatched. This CDR3 comprises 14 residues. The chain's CDR3 is CASSISGSLGEQFF. The CDR3 bases are TGTGCCAGTAGTATTAGCGGGAGCCTCGGGGAGCAGTTCTTC.

The rearrangement uses TRBV10-3 and TRBJ1-6, with a possible D match to TRBD1 (6 bases). Germline V gives CDR1 ENHRY, CDR2 SYGVKD. CDR3 length: 16 amino acids. V lost 4 bases and J lost 2, with 12 bases in between. CDR3 DNA: TGTGCCATCAGTGGACAGGCAGCAACCTATAATTCACCCCTCCACTTT. Encoded protein: CAISGQAATYNSPLHF.

The chain joins TRBV9 to TRBJ1-1; no clear D gene. The CDR3 totals 14 residues. The V end was cut by 5 bases, the J end by 4 bases, with 15 bases between. CDR1 and CDR2 from the germline V gene are SGDLS and YYNGEE. CDR3 region: CASSVLQDSTEAFF. The CDR3 nucleotides read TGTGCCAGCAGTGTTCTTCAGGACTCCACTGAAGCTTTCTTT.

This clone appeared once. The rearrangement uses TRBV5-1 and TRBJ2-5; TRBD1 aligns across 8 bases. The V gene's germline CDR1 is SGHRS and CDR2 YFSETQ. The CDR3 contains 16 residues. Trimming took 7 bases from V and 5 from J; bases not matched to a gene: 16. The CDR3 DNA follows: TGCGCCAGCTCTGAGGGGGGCAGGGGGCTGCTGGAGACCCAGTACTTC. Its translation is CASSEGGRGLLETQYF.

This rearrangement joins TRBV3-1 (or the pseudogene TRBV3-2) to TRBJ2-2, with 9 positions matching TRBD1. V shed 5 bases, J shed 4 bases, and the junction held 8 bases outside the gene matches. Germline assignment: CDR1 LGHDT and CDR2 YNNKEL (reference sequence). The CDR3 covers 16 residues. The CDR3 DNA reads as TGTGCCAGCAGCTTGGCCGGGACAGGGAGCACCGGGGAGCTGTTTTTT. Its protein is CASSLAGTGSTGELFF.

The chain has TRBV24-1 and TRBJ2-1; D is perhaps TRBD1 (6 bases). CDR1 is KGHDR and CDR2 is SFDVKD in the germline V gene. The length of the CDR3 is 16 residues. Trimming stripped 3 bases from V and 7 bases from J, with 18 bases between. CDR3 DNA: TGTGCCACCAGTGATACTCTCCGACAGGAAGGGAATGAGCAGTTCTTC. Its translation is CATSDTLRQEGNEQFF.

V gene TRBV5-5 combines with J gene TRBJ1-5, with D unresolved. The CDR3 totals 14 residues. The V gene lost 4 bases and the J gene lost 3 bases, with 11 bases spanning the gap. From germline, CDR1 is SGHKS and CDR2 YYEKEE (reference sequence). The CDR3, as DNA: TGTGCCAGCAGCCCGGGAGGAATCAATCAGCCCCAGCATTTT. This gives the protein CASSPGGINQPQHF.

The J gene is TRBJ2-5, the V gene TRBV30; maybe TRBD1 (6 bases). V lost 0 bases, J lost 2 bases, and 10 bases lay in between. The CDR3 runs to 14 residues. Germline values: CDR1 GTSNPN, CDR2 SVGIG (reference sequence). The CDR3 bases are TGTGCCTGGAGTGTACTAACAGGGCAAGAGACCCAGTACTTC. The encoded protein is CAWSVLTGQETQYF. Based on the CDR3 plus reference TRBV30 and TRBJ2-5, the full variable domain is SQTIHQWPATLVQPVGSPLSLECTVEGTSNPNLYWYRQAAGRGLQLLFYSVGIGQISSEVPQNLSASRPQDRQFILSSKKLLLSDSGFYLCAWSVLTGQETQYFGPGTRLLVL.

This clone was detected only once. The chain is built from TRBV5-1 and TRBJ2-7, with 11 bases that match TRBD2. J gave up 0 bases and V 8 bases, and 13 bases lay outside the gene matches. Germline V gene data show CDR1 as SGHRS and CDR2 as YFSETQ. This CDR3 is built from 17 residues. The CDR3 coding sequence is TGCGCCAGTCGGAGGGGGACTAGCGGTGTCAGCTCCTACGAGCAGTACTTC. Residues: CASRRGTSGVSSYEQYF.

The genes are TRBV10-2 and TRBJ1-5; possibly TRBD1 for D (5 bases). Germline CDR1 is WSHSY and CDR2 is SAAADI. This CDR3 is 13 amino acids long. The V gene lost 5 bases and the J gene lost 3 bases, with 8 bases spanning the gap. The CDR3 spells CASSQGSNQPQHF. DNA of the CDR3: TGCGCCAGCAGTCAGGGTTCCAATCAGCCCCAGCATTTT.

The J gene is TRBJ1-5, the V gene TRBV3-1 (or the pseudogene TRBV3-2); D gene ambiguous. CDR1 and CDR2 from the germline V gene are LGHDT and YNNKEL (reference sequence). CDR3 length: 15 amino acids. V was shortened by 1 base and J by 8 bases, with 15 bases between the two germline ends. The CDR3 DNA reads TGTGCCAGCAGCCAAGGGGCAGGCCCAGCGGAGCCCCAGCATTTT. Protein sequence: CASSQGAGPAEPQHF.

V usage is TRBV11-3 and J usage is TRBJ2-1; 14 positions match TRBD2. V lost 1 base, J lost 9 bases, and 8 bases stayed unmatched. CDR1 and CDR2 from the germline V gene are SGHNT and YENEEA. The CDR3 is 17 amino acids. The CDR3 sequence is CASSLVPGLAGAGEQFF. The DNA for the CDR3 is TGTGCCAGCAGCTTAGTCCCGGGACTAGCGGGAGCTGGTGAGCAGTTCTTC.

The chain carries TRBV25-1 and TRBJ2-1; D may be TRBD2 (6 bases). The CDR3 has 14 residues. V was cut by 5 bases and J by 5 bases, with 13 bases left in between. Germline CDR1 and CDR2: MGHDK and SYGVNS. For the CDR3, the DNA is TGTGCCAGCAGTCTTTGGGGAGGTAACAATGAGCAGTTCTTC. This encodes CASSLWGGNNEQFF. Based on the CDR3 plus reference TRBV25-1 and TRBJ2-1, the full variable domain is EADIYQTPRYLVIGTGKKITLECSQTMGHDKMYWYQQDPGMELHLIHYSYGVNSTEKGDLSSESTVSRIRTEHFPLTLESARPSHTSQYLCASSLWGGNNEQFFGPGTRLTVL.

This chain connects TRBV7-9 to TRBJ2-3, with 7 bases lining up with TRBD2. Germline CDR1 is SEHNR and CDR2 is FQNEAQ (reference sequence). CDR3 length: 15 amino acids. The junction had 3 bases not matched to a gene; V was cut back by 1 base and J by 2 bases. The CDR3 here is CASSLVGGTTDTQYF. The CDR3 DNA reads TGTGCCAGCAGCTTAGTGGGGGGGACCACAGATACGCAGTATTTT.

This sequence joins TRBV24-1 and TRBJ2-1; the D is unclear. The CDR3 is 16 residues long. Trimming cost V 3 bases and J 2 bases, with 13 bases left between them. CDR1 KGHDR and CDR2 SFDVKD come from the germline V gene. The CDR3, as DNA: TGTGCCACCAGTGATCTTCCCAGAGGTCCCTACAATGAGCAGTTCTTC. Translating gives CATSDLPRGPYNEQFF.

The chain has TRBV7-2 and TRBJ2-7, with TRBD1 identical over 12 bases. With 5 bases clipped from V and 1 base from J, the junction kept 6 bases outside the gene matches. The germline V gene has CDR1 SGHTA and CDR2 FQGNSA. This CDR3 spans 16 amino acids. The CDR3 nucleotides read TGTGCCAGCAGCCCGGGGACAGGGGGCGCTTCCTACGAGCAGTACTTC. Translated: CASSPGTGGASYEQYF.

The rearrangement joins TRBV9 to TRBJ2-7, with a possible D match to TRBD2 (6 bases). Germline CDR1 and CDR2: SGDLS and YYNGEE. CDR3 length: 14 residues. Trimming shortened V by 0 bases and J by 2 bases, and 9 bases separated the two germline ends. The CDR3 coding sequence is TGTGCCAGCAGCGTAGAGGCTAGCGCCTACGAGCAGTACTTC. Protein sequence: CASSVEASAYEQYF.

This chain connects TRBV9 to TRBJ2-2; D unresolved. The length of the CDR3 is 17 residues. V was shortened by 5 bases and J by 4 bases, with 21 bases between the two germline ends. Germline V gene data show CDR1 as SGDLS and CDR2 as YYNGEE. CDR3 nucleotide sequence: TGTGCCAGCAGTGACGGAGTAACATCTCACTTCACCGGGGAGCTGTTTTTT. Its translation: CASSDGVTSHFTGELFF.

This chain links TRBV3-1 (or the pseudogene TRBV3-2) with TRBJ2-2; TRBD2 is a possible D gene (6 bases). The CDR3 totals 16 residues. Per germline, CDR1 LGHDT and CDR2 YNNKEL (reference sequence). V was cut by 7 bases and J by 6 bases, with 21 bases left in between. The CDR3 region has the DNA TGTGCCAGCACTCCAAGACTAGGGGCGAGATCCGGGGAGCTGTTTTTT. Translation: CASTPRLGARSGELFF.

The chain combines TRBV5-4 with TRBJ1-6; no clear D. V was trimmed by 3 bases and J by 0 bases, leaving 10 bases between them. The length of the CDR3 is 16 residues. Germline V lookup: CDR1 SGHNT, CDR2 YYREEE (reference sequence). CDR3 coding DNA: TGTGCCAGCAGCTCACCTGCGAGCTCCTATAATTCACCCCTCCACTTT. This translates into CASSSPASSYNSPLHF.

V is TRBV28 and J is TRBJ1-5; D perhaps matches TRBD1 (6 bases). CDR3 length equals 15 residues. Trimming left V 2 bases short and J 4 bases short, with 12 bases between. Germline CDR1 is MDHEN and CDR2 is SYDVKM. The CDR3 DNA reads as TGTGCCAGCAGTTTAATAGGGGGAGGGAATCAGCCCCAGCATTTT. This codes for CASSLIGGGNQPQHF.

Here the CDR3 DNA reads TGTGCCAGCAGCTCGGCCTACGAGCAGTACTTC. Residues: CASSSAYEQYF. The chain recombines TRBV11-2 with TRBJ2-7; D gene ambiguous. The CDR3 has 11 amino acids. The V end lost 4 bases, the J end lost 2 bases, and 3 bases lay between the germline ends. CDR1 SGHAT and CDR2 FQNNGV come from the germline V gene.

The genes are TRBV12-3 or TRBV12-4 and TRBJ1-1; D uncertain. Trimming removed 8 bases from V and 1 base from J, with 11 bases in between. The CDR3 has 13 amino acids. The chain's CDR3 is CASDKRGNTEAFF. CDR3 nucleotides: TGTGCCAGCGATAAGCGGGGGAACACTGAAGCTTTCTTT.

The DNA of the CDR3 is TGTGCCATCAGTGGGCCGAGACAGGGGGCTATGAACACTGAAGCTTTCTTT. Protein: CAISGPRQGAMNTEAFF. This rearrangement joins TRBV10-3 to TRBJ1-1, with 10 bases that match TRBD1. This CDR3 is 17 amino acids long. Trimming at V came to 4 bases and at J to 0 bases, leaving 8 bases not matched to a gene. CDR1 is ENHRY, CDR2 SYGVKD, per germline.